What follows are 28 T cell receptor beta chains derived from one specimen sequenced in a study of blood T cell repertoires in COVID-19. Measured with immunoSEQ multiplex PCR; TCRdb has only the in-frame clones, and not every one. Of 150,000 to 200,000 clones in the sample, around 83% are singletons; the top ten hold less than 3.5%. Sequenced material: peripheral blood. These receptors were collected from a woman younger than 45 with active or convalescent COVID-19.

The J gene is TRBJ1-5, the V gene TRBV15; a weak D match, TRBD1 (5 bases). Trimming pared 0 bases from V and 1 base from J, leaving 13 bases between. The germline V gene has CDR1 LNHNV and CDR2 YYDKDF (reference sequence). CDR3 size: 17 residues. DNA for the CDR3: TGTGCCACCAGCAGAGATTGGGCACAGGCGAGCAATCAGCCCCAGCATTTT. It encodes CATSRDWAQASNQPQHF.

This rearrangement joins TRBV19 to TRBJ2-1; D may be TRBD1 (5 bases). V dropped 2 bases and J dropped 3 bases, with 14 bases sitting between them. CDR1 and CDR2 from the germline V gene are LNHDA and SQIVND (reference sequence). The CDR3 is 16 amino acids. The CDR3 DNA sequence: TGTGCCAGTAGTATACGCCTCTTCAGGGTCTACAATGAGCAGTTCTTC. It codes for CASSIRLFRVYNEQFF.

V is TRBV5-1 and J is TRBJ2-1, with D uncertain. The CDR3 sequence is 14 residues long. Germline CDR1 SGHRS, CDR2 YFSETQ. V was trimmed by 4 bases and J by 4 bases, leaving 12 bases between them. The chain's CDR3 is CASSRSGSYNEQFF. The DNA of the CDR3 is TGCGCCAGCAGCCGTTCCGGTTCTTACAATGAGCAGTTCTTC.

The CDR3 sequence is CASSSTGLNTGELFF. As DNA, the CDR3 is TGTGCCAGCAGCAGTACAGGGTTGAACACCGGGGAGCTGTTTTTT. The chain uses TRBV9 and TRBJ2-2; TRBD1 might be the D (6 bases). Trimming took off 4 bases at V and 1 base at J, with 11 bases between the two ends. Germline CDR1 and CDR2: SGDLS and YYNGEE. The length of the CDR3 is 15 residues.

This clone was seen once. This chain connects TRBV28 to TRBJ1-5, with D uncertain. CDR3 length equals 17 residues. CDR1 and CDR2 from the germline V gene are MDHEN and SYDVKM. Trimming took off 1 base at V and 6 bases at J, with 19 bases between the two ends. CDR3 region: CASSLFPPGKASQPQHF. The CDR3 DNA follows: TGTGCCAGCAGTTTATTCCCCCCCGGGAAAGCAAGTCAGCCCCAGCATTTT.

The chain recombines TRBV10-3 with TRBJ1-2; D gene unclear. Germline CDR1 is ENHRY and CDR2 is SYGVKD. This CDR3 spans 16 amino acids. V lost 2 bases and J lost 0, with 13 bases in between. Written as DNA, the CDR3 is TGTGCCATCAGTGAGCAGTTTCCCAAACCTAACTATGGCTACACCTTC. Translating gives CAISEQFPKPNYGYTF.

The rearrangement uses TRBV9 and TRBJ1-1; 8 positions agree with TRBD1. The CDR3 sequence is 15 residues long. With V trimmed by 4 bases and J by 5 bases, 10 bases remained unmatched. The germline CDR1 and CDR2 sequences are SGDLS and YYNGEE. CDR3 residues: CASSPRQGLGTEAFF. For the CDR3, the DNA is TGTGCCAGCAGCCCACGACAGGGGTTGGGTACTGAAGCTTTCTTT. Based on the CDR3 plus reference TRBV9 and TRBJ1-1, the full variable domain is DSGVTQTPKHLITATGQRVTLRCSPRSGDLSVYWYQQSLDQGLQFLIQYYNGEERAKGNILERFSAQQFPDLHSELNLSSLELGDSALYFCASSPRQGLGTEAFFGQGTRLTVV.

CDR3 nucleotides: TGTGCCAGCAGGTCCCAATGGGAGAATGAGCAGTTCTTC. Encoded protein: CASRSQWENEQFF. The chain uses TRBV12-3 or TRBV12-4 and TRBJ2-1, with a possible D match to TRBD2 (5 bases). V was cut by 6 bases and J by 7 bases, with 13 bases left in between. This CDR3 is 13 amino acids long.

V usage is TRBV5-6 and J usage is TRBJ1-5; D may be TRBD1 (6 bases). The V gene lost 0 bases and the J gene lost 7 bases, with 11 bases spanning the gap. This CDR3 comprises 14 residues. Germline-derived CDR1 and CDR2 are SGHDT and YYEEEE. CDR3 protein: CASSLARGAQPQHF. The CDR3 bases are TGTGCCAGCAGCTTGGCCAGGGGCGCCCAGCCCCAGCATTTT.

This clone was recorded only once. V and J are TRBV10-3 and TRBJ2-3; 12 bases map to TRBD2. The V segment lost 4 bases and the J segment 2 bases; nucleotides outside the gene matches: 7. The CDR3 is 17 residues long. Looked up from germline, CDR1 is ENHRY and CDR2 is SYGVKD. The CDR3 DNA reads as TGTGCCATCAGTGCCCCGGGACTAGCGGGTCCCACAGATACGCAGTATTTT. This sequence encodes CAISAPGLAGPTDTQYF.

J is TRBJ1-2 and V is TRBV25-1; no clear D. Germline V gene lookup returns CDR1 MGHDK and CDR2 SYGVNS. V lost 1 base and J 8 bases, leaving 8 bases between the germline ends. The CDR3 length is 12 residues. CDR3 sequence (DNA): TGTGCCAGCAGTGAATTGCGGCAGGGCTACACCTTC. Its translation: CASSELRQGYTF.

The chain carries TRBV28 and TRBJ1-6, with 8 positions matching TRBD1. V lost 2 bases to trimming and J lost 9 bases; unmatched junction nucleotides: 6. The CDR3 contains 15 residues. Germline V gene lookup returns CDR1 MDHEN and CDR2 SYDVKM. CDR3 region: CASSLSSGTGSPLHF. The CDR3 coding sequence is TGTGCCAGCAGTTTAAGTTCCGGGACAGGTTCACCCCTCCACTTT.

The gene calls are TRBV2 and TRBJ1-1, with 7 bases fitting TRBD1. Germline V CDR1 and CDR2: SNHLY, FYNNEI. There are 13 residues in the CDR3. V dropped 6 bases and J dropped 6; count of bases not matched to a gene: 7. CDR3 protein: CASRMAGQPEAFF. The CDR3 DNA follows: TGTGCCAGCAGGATGGCGGGACAGCCTGAAGCTTTCTTT.

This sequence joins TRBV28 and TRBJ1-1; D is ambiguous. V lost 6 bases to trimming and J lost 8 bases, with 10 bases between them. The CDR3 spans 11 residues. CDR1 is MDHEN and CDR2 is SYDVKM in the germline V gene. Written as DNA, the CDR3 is TGTGCCAGCAGACGACAACCAGAAGCTTTCTTT. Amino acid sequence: CASRRQPEAFF.

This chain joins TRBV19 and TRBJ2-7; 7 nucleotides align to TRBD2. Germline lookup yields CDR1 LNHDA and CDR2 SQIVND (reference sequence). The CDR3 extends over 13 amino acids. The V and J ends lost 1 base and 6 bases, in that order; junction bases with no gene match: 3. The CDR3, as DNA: TGTGCCAGTAGTATAGGACTAGCTCTCGAGCAGTACTTC. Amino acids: CASSIGLALEQYF.

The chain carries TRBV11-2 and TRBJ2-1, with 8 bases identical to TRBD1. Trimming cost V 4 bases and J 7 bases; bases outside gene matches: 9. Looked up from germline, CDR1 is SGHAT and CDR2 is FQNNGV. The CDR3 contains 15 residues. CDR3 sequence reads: CASSSHPGGMNEQFF. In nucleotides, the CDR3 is TGTGCCAGCAGCTCCCATCCAGGGGGCATGAATGAGCAGTTCTTC. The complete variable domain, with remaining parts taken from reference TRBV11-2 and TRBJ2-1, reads EAGVAQSPRYKIIEKRQSVAFWCNPISGHATLYWYQQILGQGPKLLIQFQNNGVVDDSQLPKDRFSAERLKGVDSTLKIQPAKLEDSAVYLCASSSHPGGMNEQFFGPGTRLTVL.

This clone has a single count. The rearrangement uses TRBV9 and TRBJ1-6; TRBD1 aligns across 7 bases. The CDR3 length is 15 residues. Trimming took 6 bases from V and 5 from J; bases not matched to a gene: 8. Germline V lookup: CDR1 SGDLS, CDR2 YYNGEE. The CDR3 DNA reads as TGTGCCAGCAATATAGGGGGACAGCATAATTCACCCCTCCACTTT. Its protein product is CASNIGGQHNSPLHF. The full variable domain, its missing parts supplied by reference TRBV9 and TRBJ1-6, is DSGVTQTPKHLITATGQRVTLRCSPRSGDLSVYWYQQSLDQGLQFLIQYYNGEERAKGNILERFSAQQFPDLHSELNLSSLELGDSALYFCASNIGGQHNSPLHFGNGTRLTVT.

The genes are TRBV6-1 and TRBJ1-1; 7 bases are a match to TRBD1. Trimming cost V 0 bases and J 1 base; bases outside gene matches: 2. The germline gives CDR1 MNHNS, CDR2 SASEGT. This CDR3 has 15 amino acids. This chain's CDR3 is CASSEANRGNTEAFF. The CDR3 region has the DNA TGTGCCAGCAGTGAAGCTAACAGGGGGAACACTGAAGCTTTCTTT.

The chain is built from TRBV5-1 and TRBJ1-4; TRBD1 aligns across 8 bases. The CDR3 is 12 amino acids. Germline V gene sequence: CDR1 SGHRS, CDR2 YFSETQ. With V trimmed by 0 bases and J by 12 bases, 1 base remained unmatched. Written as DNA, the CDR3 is TGCGCCAGCAGCTTGGACAGGGGGGAACTGTTTTTT. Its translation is CASSLDRGELFF.

The CDR3 loop is CASSLEGTSGGPGDEQFF. DNA of the CDR3: TGTGCCAGCAGCTTGGAGGGGACTAGCGGGGGGCCAGGAGATGAGCAGTTCTTC. The V and J genes are TRBV5-8 and TRBJ2-1; 15 nucleotides align to TRBD2. CDR3 length: 18 amino acids. After removal of 0 bases from V and 8 bases from J, the junction contained 9 bases not matched to a gene. Germline V gene sequence: CDR1 SGHTS, CDR2 YDEGEE.

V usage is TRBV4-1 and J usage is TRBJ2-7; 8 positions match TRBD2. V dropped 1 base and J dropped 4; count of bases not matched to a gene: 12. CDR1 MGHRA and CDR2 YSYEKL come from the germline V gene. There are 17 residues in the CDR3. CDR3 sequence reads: CASSQVKPGLGVYEQYF. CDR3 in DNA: TGCGCCAGCAGCCAAGTTAAACCGGGACTAGGGGTATACGAGCAGTACTTC.

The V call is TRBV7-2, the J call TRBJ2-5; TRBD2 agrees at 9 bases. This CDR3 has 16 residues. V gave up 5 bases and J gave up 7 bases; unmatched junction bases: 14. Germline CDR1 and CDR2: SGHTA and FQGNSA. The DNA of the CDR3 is TGTGCCAGCAGCCCCCGGGGGCTAGCGGGGATTGGGACCCAGTACTTC. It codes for CASSPRGLAGIGTQYF. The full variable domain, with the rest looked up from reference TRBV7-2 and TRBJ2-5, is GAGVSQSPSNKVTEKGKDVELRCDPISGHTALYWYRQSLGQGLEFLIYFQGNSAPDKSGLPSDRFSAERTGGSVSTLTIQRTQQEDSAVYLCASSPRGLAGIGTQYFGPGTRLLVL.

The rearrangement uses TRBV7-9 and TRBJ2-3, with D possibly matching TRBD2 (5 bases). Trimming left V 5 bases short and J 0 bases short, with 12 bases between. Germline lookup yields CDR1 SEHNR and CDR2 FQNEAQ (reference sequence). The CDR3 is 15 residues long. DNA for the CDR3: TGTGCCAGCAGCAGAACGGGGATCAGCACAGATACGCAGTATTTT. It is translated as CASSRTGISTDTQYF. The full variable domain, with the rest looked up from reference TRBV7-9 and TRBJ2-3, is DTGVSQNPRHKITKRGQNVTFRCDPISEHNRLYWYRQTLGQGPEFLTYFQNEAQLEKSRLLSDRFSAERPKGSFSTLEIQRTEQGDSAMYLCASSRTGISTDTQYFGPGTRLTVL.

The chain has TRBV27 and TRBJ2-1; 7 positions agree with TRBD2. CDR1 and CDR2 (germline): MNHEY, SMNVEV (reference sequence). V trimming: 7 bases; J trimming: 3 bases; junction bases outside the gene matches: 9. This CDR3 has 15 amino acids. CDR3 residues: CASKGRESLYNEQFF. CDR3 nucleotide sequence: TGTGCCAGCAAGGGGCGGGAGTCCCTCTACAATGAGCAGTTCTTC.

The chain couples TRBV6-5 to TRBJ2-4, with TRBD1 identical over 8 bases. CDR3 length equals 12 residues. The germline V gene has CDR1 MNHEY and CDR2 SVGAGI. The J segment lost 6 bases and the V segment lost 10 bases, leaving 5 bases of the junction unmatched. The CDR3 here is CATRTGRNIQYF. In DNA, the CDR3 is TGTGCCACCAGGACAGGGAGAAACATTCAGTACTTC.

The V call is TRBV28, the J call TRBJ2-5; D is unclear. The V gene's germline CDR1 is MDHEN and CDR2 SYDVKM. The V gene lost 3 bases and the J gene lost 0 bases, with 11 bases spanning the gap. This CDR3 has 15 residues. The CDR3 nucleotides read TGTGCCAGCAGTTTGGAGAACTTTCACCAAGAGACCCAGTACTTC. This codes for CASSLENFHQETQYF.

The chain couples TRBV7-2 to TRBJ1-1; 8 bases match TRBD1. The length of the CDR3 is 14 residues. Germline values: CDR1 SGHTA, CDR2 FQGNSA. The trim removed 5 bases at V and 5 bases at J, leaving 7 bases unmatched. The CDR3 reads CASSQDRGRTEAFF. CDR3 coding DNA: TGTGCCAGCAGCCAAGACAGGGGCAGGACTGAAGCTTTCTTT. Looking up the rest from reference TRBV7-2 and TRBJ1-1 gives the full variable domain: GAGVSQSPSNKVTEKGKDVELRCDPISGHTALYWYRQSLGQGLEFLIYFQGNSAPDKSGLPSDRFSAERTGGSVSTLTIQRTQQEDSAVYLCASSQDRGRTEAFFGQGTRLTVV.

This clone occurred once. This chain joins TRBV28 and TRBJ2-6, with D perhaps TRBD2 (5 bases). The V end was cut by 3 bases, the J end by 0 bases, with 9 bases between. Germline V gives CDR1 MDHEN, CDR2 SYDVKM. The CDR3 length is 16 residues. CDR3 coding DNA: TGTGCCAGCAGTTTTGCGGGTAGCTCTGGGGCCAACGTCCTGACTTTC. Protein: CASSFAGSSGANVLTF.